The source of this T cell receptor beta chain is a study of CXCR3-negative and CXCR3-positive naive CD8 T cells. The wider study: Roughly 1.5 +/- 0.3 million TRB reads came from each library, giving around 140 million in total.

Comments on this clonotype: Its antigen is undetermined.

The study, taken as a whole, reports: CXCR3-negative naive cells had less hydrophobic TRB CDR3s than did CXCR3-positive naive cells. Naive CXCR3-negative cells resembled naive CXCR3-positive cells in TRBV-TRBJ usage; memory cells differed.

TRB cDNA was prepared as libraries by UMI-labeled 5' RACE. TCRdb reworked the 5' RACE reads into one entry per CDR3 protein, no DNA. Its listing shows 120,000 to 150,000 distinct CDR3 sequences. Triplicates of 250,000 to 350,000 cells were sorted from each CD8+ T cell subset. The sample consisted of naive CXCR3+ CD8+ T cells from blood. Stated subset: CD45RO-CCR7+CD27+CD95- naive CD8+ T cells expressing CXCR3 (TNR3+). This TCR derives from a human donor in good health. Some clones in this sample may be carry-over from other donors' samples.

The CDR3 loop is CASSTPRETNSYEQYF. The V gene is TRBV21-1, the J gene TRBJ2-7; TCRdb names TRBD1, which stays unverified in the absence of DNA. TRBV21-1 has pseudogene status. The CDR3 runs to 16 residues.